This T cell receptor (beta chain) was documented in a study of T-cell reconstitution after alpha-beta-depleted transplantation in children. Germline V lookup: CDR1 SGHRS, CDR2 YFSETQ. The CDR3 spans 14 residues. V lost 2 bases and J lost 6; bases outside the gene matches: 5. Unique molecular identifiers were incorporated during preparation of the TCRbeta library. TCRdb re-analysed the PCR reads in MiXCR, keeping a single row per CDR3 protein. The table has about 540,000 distinct CDR3 sequences, approximately 20% seen once. The source material was PBMCs from the stem cell graft donor, sampled from the stem cell graft. The genes are TRBV5-1 and TRBJ2-1, with 7 bases lining up with TRBD2. The TCR sequence derives from a human donor who donated a stem cell graft to a child with acute lymphoblastic leukemia. The CDR3 DNA sequence: TGCGCCAGCAGCTTCTACTCGGGGGGCAATGAGCAGTTCTTC. Translation: CASSFYSGGNEQFF.